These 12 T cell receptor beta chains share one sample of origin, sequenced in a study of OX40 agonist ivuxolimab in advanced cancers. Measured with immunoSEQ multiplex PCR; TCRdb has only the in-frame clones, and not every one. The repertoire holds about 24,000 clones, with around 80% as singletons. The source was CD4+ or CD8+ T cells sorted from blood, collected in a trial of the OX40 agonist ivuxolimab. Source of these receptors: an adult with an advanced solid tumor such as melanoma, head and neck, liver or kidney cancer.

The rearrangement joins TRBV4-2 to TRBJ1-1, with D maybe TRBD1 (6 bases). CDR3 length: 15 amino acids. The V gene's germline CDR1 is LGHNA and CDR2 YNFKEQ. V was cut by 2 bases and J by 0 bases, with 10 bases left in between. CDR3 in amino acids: CASSQPGAMNTEAFF. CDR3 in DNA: TGTGCCAGCAGCCAACCGGGGGCAATGAACACTGAAGCTTTCTTT.

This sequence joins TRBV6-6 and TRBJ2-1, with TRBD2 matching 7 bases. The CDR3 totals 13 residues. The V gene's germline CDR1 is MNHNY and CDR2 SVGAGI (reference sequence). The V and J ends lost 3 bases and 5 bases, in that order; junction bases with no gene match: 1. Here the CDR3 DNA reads TGTGCCAGCAGTTATCGGGGGGACAATGAGCAGTTCTTC. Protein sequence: CASSYRGDNEQFF.

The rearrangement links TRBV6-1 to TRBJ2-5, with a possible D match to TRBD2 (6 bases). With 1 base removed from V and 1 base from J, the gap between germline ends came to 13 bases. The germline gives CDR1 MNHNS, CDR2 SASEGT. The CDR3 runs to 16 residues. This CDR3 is CASSEGIAELQETQYF. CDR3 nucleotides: TGTGCCAGCAGTGAAGGGATAGCGGAGCTCCAAGAGACCCAGTACTTC.

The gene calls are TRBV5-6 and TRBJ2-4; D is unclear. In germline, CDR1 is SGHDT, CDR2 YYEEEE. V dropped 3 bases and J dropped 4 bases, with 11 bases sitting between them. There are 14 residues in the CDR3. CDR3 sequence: CASSSFDGKNIQYF. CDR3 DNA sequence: TGTGCCAGCAGCTCCTTCGACGGAAAAAACATTCAGTACTTC.

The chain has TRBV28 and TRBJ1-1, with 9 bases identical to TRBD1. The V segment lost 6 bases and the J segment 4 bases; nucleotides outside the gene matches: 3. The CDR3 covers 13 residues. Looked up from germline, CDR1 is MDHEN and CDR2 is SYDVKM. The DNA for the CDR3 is TGTGCCAGCAGCAGGGACAGGGTCACTGAAGCTTTCTTT. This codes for CASSRDRVTEAFF. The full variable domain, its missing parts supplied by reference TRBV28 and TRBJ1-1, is DVKVTQSSRYLVKRTGEKVFLECVQDMDHENMFWYRQDPGLGLRLIYFSYDVKMKEKGDIPEGYSVSREKKERFSLILESASTNQTSMYLCASSRDRVTEAFFGQGTRLTVV.

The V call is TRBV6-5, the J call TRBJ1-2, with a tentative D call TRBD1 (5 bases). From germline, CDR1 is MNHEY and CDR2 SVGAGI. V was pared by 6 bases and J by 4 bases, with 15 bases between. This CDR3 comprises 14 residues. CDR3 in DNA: TGTGCCAGCAGCAACACCCAGGGCAGCTATGGCTACACCTTC. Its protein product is CASSNTQGSYGYTF.

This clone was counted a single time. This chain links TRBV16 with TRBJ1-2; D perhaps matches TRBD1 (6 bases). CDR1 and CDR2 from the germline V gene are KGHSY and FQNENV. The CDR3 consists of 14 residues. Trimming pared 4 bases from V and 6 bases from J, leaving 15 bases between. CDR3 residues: CASSLNRGRDGYTF. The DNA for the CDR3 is TGTGCCAGCAGCCTAAATCGGGGGCGCGATGGCTACACCTTC. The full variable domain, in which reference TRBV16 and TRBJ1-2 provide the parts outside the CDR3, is GEEVAQTPKHLVRGEGQKAKLYCAPIKGHSYVFWYQQVLKNEFKFLISFQNENVFDETGMPKERFSAKCLPNSPCSLEIQATKLEDSAVYFCASSLNRGRDGYTFGSGTRLTVV.

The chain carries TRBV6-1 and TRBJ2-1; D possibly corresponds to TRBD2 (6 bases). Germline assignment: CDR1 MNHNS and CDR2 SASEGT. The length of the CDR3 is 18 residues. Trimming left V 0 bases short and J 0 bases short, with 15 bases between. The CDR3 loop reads CASSEAGTHLSSYNEQFF. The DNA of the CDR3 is TGTGCCAGCAGTGAAGCCGGGACTCACCTCAGCTCCTACAATGAGCAGTTCTTC.

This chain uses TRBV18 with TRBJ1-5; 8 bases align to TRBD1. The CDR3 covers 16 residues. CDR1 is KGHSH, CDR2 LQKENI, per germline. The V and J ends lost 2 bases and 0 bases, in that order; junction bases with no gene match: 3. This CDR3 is CASSPGQGLSNQPQHF. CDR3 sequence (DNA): TGTGCCAGCTCACCAGGACAGGGTCTTAGCAATCAGCCCCAGCATTTT.

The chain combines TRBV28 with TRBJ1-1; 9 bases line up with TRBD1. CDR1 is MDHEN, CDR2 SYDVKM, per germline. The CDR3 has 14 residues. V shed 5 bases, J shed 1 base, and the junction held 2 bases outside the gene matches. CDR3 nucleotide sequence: TGTGCCAGCAGTCGGACAGGGGCGAACACTGAAGCTTTCTTT. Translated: CASSRTGANTEAFF.

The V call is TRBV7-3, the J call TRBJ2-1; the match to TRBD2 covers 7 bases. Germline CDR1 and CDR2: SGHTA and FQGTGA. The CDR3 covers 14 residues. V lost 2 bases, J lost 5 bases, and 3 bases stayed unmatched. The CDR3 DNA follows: TGTGCCAGCAGCTTAGGCGGGAGAGACAATGAGCAGTTCTTC. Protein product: CASSLGGRDNEQFF.

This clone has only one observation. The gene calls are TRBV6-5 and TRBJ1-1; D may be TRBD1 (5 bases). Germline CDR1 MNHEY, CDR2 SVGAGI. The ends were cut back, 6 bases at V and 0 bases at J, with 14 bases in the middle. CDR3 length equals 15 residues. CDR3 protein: CASRIMGTLNTEAFF. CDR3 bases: TGTGCCAGCAGAATCATGGGGACCTTGAACACTGAAGCTTTCTTT.